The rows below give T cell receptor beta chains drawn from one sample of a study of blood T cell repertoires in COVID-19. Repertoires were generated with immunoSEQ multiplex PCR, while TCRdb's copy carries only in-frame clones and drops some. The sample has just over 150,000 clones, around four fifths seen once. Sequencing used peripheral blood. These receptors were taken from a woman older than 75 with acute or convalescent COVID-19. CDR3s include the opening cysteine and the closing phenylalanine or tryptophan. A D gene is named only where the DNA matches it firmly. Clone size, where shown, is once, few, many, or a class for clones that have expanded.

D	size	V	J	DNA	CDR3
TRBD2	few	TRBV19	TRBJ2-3	TGTGCCAGTAGTCGCGGGGGGAGCACAGATACGCAGTATTTT	CASSRGGSTDTQYF
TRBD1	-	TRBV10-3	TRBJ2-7	TGTGCCATCAGTGAAGGGGACAGGGTCTCCTACGAGCAGTACTTC	CAISEGDRVSYEQYF
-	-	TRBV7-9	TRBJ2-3	TGTGCCAGCAGCTTAGGTCTCCCGGGCACAGATACGCAGTATTTT	CASSLGLPGTDTQYF
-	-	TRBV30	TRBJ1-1	TGTGCCTGGAGTGACGAGGAGTGGAGTCCCATGAACACTGAAGCTTTCTTT	CAWSDEEWSPMNTEAFF
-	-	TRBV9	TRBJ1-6	TGTGCCAGCAGCGTAGGAGGACAGATTAATTCACCCCTCCACTTT	CASSVGGQINSPLHF
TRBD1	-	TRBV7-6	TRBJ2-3	TGTGCCAGCAGCCCACGGGTAGGACAGGGCCCAGATACGCAGTATTTT	CASSPRVGQGPDTQYF
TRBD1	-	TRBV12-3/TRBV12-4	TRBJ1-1	TGTGCCAGCAGTTTGGGGGCACAGGGGAGAGCTTTCTTT	CASSLGAQGRAFF
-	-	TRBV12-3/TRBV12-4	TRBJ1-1	TGTGCCAGCAGTTTGGTACGGGGTGAAGCTTTCTTT	CASSLVRGEAFF
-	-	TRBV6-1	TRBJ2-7	TGTGCCAGCAGTTATAACAGCAACTACGAGCAGTACTTC	CASSYNSNYEQYF
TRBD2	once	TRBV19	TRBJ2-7	TGTGCCAGTAGTATGGGGACTAGAAAGTACGAGCAGTACTTC	CASSMGTRKYEQYF
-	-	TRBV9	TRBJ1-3	TGTGCCAGCAGCGTAGGACAGTACTCTGGAAACACCATATATTTT	CASSVGQYSGNTIYF
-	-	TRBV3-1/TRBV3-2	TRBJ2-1	TGTGCCAGCACTATAACCGGGGGTGGCAAGAGCTCCTACAATGAGCAGTTCTTC	CASTITGGGKSSYNEQFF
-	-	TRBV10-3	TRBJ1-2	TGTGCCATCAGTGAGTTAGATATTGGCTACACCTTC	CAISELDIGYTF
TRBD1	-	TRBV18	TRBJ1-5	TGTGCCAGCTCGGCGACAGGGGAGCATCAGCCCCAGCATTTT	CASSATGEHQPQHF
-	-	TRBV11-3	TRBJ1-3	TGTGCCAGCAGCTTAGAACTGGGAAACACCATATATTTT	CASSLELGNTIYF
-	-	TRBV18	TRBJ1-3	TGTGCCAGCTCACCCGGGAATCGGCCCCTCTCTGGAAACACCATATATTTT	CASSPGNRPLSGNTIYF
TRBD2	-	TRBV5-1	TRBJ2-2	TGCGCCAGCATGGCGGGAGGCCCCACCGGGGAGCTGTTTTTT	CASMAGGPTGELFF
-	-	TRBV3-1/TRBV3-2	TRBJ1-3	TGTGCCAGCAGCCAGGACAGACTCTCTGGAAACACCATATATTTT	CASSQDRLSGNTIYF
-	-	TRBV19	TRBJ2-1	TGTGCCAGTAGTATGCAGGGTTCCTCCTACAATGAGCAGTTCTTC	CASSMQGSSYNEQFF
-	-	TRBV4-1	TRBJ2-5	TGCGCCAGCAGCCAAGTATCCGGTACAGGCCAAGAGACCCAGTACTTC	CASSQVSGTGQETQYF
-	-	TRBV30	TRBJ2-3	TGTGCCTGGAGCACGGGATTACACACAGATACGCAGTATTTT	CAWSTGLHTDTQYF
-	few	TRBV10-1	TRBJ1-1	TGCGCCAGCAGTGAAGGCGCGGGGCACACTGAAGCTTTCTTT	CASSEGAGHTEAFF
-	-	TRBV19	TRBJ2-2	TGTGCCAGTAGTGTCCGCAAGACAGCGAACACCGGGGAGCTGTTTTTT	CASSVRKTANTGELFF
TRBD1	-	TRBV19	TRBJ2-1	TGTGCCAGTAGTATCAACACCGGGACAGGGGCCTACAATGAGCAGTTCTTC	CASSINTGTGAYNEQFF
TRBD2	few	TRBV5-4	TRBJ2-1	TGTGCCAGCAGCTTGCCGAGCGGGAGGTCCTACAATGAGCAGTTCTTC	CASSLPSGRSYNEQFF
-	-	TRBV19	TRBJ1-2	TGTGCCAGTAGCGCCACAGGGATCCCGGCTAACTATGGCTACACCTTC	CASSATGIPANYGYTF
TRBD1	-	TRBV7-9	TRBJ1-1	TGTGCCAGCAGCCGTGCCTTGACAGGGATCGCTGAAGCTTTCTTT	CASSRALTGIAEAFF
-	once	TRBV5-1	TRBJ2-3	TGCGCCAGCAGCCAAAACGGGATCCGTGAAGATACGCAGTATTTT	CASSQNGIREDTQYF
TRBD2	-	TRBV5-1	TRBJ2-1	TGCGCCAGCAGCTTCCGACTAGCGGGAGGCTCTACTGGGAATGAGCAGTTCTTC	CASSFRLAGGSTGNEQFF
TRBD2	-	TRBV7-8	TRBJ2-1	TGTGCCAGCAGCTTAAATCTGGGCACTAGCGGGAGAGGGAATGAGCAGTTCTTC	CASSLNLGTSGRGNEQFF
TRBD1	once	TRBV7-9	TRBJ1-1	TGTGCCAGCAGTCCAGGGGGCGCCTGGAACACTGAAGCTTTCTTT	CASSPGGAWNTEAFF
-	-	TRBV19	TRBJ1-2	TGTGCCAGTAGTGCGGACAGCTTGGTTCTTCAAGCTAACTATGGCTACACCTTC	CASSADSLVLQANYGYTF
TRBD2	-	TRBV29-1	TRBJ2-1	TGCAGCGCCTTGCCGGGACTAGGCTACAATGAGCAGTTCTTC	CSALPGLGYNEQFF
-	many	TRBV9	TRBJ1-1	TGTGCCAGCAGCGGACAGGTAAACACTGAAGCTTTCTTT	CASSGQVNTEAFF
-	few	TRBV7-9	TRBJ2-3	TGTGCCAGCAGCTCCTCGGGCAGGGACAAAGATACGCAGTATTTT	CASSSSGRDKDTQYF
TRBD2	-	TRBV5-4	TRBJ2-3	TGTGCCAGCAGCGGTGGACTAGCGGGGCTCACAGATACGCAGTATTTT	CASSGGLAGLTDTQYF
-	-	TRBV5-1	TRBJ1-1	TGCGCCAGCAGCCCCCCGCAGGGCAGCGCTGAAGCTTTCTTT	CASSPPQGSAEAFF
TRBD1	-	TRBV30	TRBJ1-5	TGTGCCTGGATTACGAAGGGGGCTACAAATCAGCCCCAGCATTTT	CAWITKGATNQPQHF
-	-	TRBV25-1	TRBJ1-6	TGTGCCAGCAGTGAATGGGGGACATATTCACCCCTCCACTTT	CASSEWGTYSPLHF